This T cell receptor beta chain was sequenced during a study of T cell responses to AZD1222 COVID-19 vaccine. Notes on the study in general: Spike-specific TCRs gained breadth and depth after people received two AZD1222 doses.

V shed 0 bases and J shed 7 bases, with 12 bases lying between them. This CDR3 region has 14 residues. Looked up from germline, CDR1 is LGHDT and CDR2 is YNNKEL (reference sequence). The protocol was immunoSEQ multiplex PCR, while the TCRdb copy is restricted to in-frame clones and leaves out a portion. The table has roughly 140,000 clones, around 88% seen once. With regard to this clone: Its specificity is unknown.

The chain employs TRBV3-1 (or the pseudogene TRBV3-2) and TRBJ1-1; no clear D. The specimen was peripheral blood, collected on day 0 of AZD1222 vaccination. The source is an adult in good health. CDR3 DNA: TGTGCCAGCAGCCAAGATCGAGGCGTGATTGAAGCTTTCTTT. It specifies CASSQDRGVIEAFF.